These 30 T cell receptor beta chains share one sample of origin, sequenced in a study of type 1 regulatory T cells. TCRdb reprocessed the reads with MiXCR, giving one entry per CDR3 protein. The sample comprises about 20,000 distinct CDR3 sequences, roughly 10% of which are singletons, and approximately 3% rests with the top ten. The sequenced material came from CD4+ T cells, either the whole sample or a sorted fraction (not recorded which). The receptors here all came from a human donor in good health.

This clonotype was found a few times. The J gene is TRBJ2-7, the V gene TRBV7-3, with D unclear. V lost 2 bases and J 6 bases, leaving 5 bases between the germline ends. Germline CDR1 is SGHTA and CDR2 is FQGTGA. CDR3 length: 11 amino acids. In DNA form, the CDR3 reads TGTGCCAGCAGCTTAGTGGGCGAGCAGTACTTC. As protein: CASSLVGEQYF.

This clonotype was detected only a few times. The rearrangement uses TRBV29-1 and TRBJ2-4, with TRBD2 identical over 7 bases. The V gene end was trimmed by 6 bases and the J gene end by 3 bases; junction bases not matched to a gene: 8. This CDR3 contains 14 residues. Germline assignment: CDR1 SQVTM and CDR2 ANQGSEA. CDR3 residues: CSVGGVSGKNIQYF. The CDR3 coding sequence is TGCAGCGTGGGGGGGGTCAGTGGCAAAAACATTCAGTACTTC.

The gene calls are TRBV5-1 and TRBJ2-5; D gene unclear. This CDR3 region has 11 residues. Germline CDR1 and CDR2: SGHRS and YFSETQ. Trimming stripped 2 bases from V and 3 bases from J, with 2 bases between. The CDR3 loop reads CASSFKETQYF. The DNA for the CDR3 is TGCGCCAGCAGCTTTAAAGAGACCCAGTACTTC.

This clonotype has only a few counts. This rearrangement joins TRBV16 to TRBJ1-1; D may be TRBD1 (6 bases). Per the germline V gene, CDR1 is KGHSY and CDR2 is FQNENV. Trimming stripped 7 bases from V and 6 bases from J, with 18 bases between. This CDR3 contains 14 residues. CDR3: CASNQHIQGPEAFF. In nucleotides, the CDR3 is TGTGCCAGCAACCAGCATATACAGGGCCCTGAAGCTTTCTTT.

This clonotype is categorized as medium-sized. The chain joins TRBV5-5 to TRBJ2-5; 7 bases fit TRBD1. Trimming at V came to 7 bases and at J to 3 bases, leaving 9 bases not matched to a gene. The CDR3 spans 14 residues. The V gene's germline CDR1 is SGHKS and CDR2 YYEKEE (reference sequence). DNA of the CDR3: TGTGCCAGCGCCCCCGGGGACAGAAAAGAGACCCAGTACTTC. Translating it yields CASAPGDRKETQYF.

As to this clonotype: Possible read error: a much larger clone is one base away. The genes are TRBV30 and TRBJ2-5; D uncertain. Germline-derived CDR1 and CDR2 are GTSNPN and SVGIG (reference sequence). Trimming took off 5 bases at V and 5 bases at J, with 12 bases between the two ends. The CDR3 runs to 12 residues. The CDR3 nucleotides read TGTGCCTGGGGTGGCTCCCGGGAGACCCAGTACTTC. Translating it yields CAWGGSRETQYF.

The chain carries TRBV5-1 and TRBJ1-5; D not resolved. The V gene's germline CDR1 is SGHRS and CDR2 YFSETQ. The length of the CDR3 is 13 residues. V was pared by 0 bases and J by 5 bases, with 6 bases between. This CDR3 reads CASSLEADQPQHF. The CDR3, as DNA: TGCGCCAGCAGCTTGGAGGCGGATCAGCCCCAGCATTTT. Based on the CDR3 plus reference TRBV5-1 and TRBJ1-5, the full variable domain is KAGVTQTPRYLIKTRGQQVTLSCSPISGHRSVSWYQQTPGQGLQFLFEYFSETQRNKGNFPGRFSGRQFSNSRSEMNVSTLELGDSALYLCASSLEADQPQHFGDGTRLSIL.

In its sample, this clonotype was seen many times. V gene TRBV7-2 combines with J gene TRBJ1-5, with D unclear. Trimming stripped 5 bases from V and 3 bases from J, with 5 bases between. Germline V gene lookup returns CDR1 SGHTA and CDR2 FQGNSA. The CDR3 loop spans 12 amino acids. CDR3 coding DNA: TGTGCCAGCAGCCCAGACAATCAGCCCCAGCATTTT. Translation gives CASSPDNQPQHF.

This clonotype occurred a few times. V is TRBV20-1 and J is TRBJ2-5, with TRBD2 identical over 7 bases. Germline CDR1 is DFQATT and CDR2 is SNEGSKA (reference sequence). This CDR3 comprises 16 residues. With 6 bases clipped from V and 5 bases from J, the junction kept 18 bases outside the gene matches. The CDR3 DNA follows: TGCAGTGCGCTCGGCGGGAGAAGGGGTGTTGGGGAGACCCAGTACTTC. It codes for CSALGGRRGVGETQYF.

This clonotype was detected many times. This sequence joins TRBV3-1 and TRBJ1-2; D is uncertain. Germline V gene data show CDR1 as LGHDT and CDR2 as YNNKEL (reference sequence). Deletions cut 0 bases from V and 3 bases from J, with 14 bases between. The CDR3 runs 16 residues. In DNA, the CDR3 is TGTGCCAGCAGCCAAGAAGCGGGCAGGTACTACTATGGCTACACCTTC. Its translation: CASSQEAGRYYYGYTF.

This clonotype was observed a handful of times. The rearrangement joins TRBV12-3 or TRBV12-4 to TRBJ2-7; D remains ambiguous. Trimming took off 3 bases at V and 7 bases at J, with 7 bases between the two ends. The CDR3 has 11 residues. CDR3 DNA: TGTGCCAGCAGTTTTGGGGTAGAGCAGTACTTC. This codes for CASSFGVEQYF.

This clonotype has ten or more counts. The chain has TRBV5-1 and TRBJ2-7; D might be TRBD2 (6 bases). The V end lost 1 base, the J end lost 0 bases, and 11 bases lay between the germline ends. Germline loops: CDR1 SGHRS, CDR2 YFSETQ. This CDR3 has 15 amino acids. CDR3 sequence: CASSLKQGGSYEQYF. The CDR3 DNA is TGCGCCAGCAGCTTGAAGCAGGGAGGCTCCTACGAGCAGTACTTC.

This clonotype was recorded a few times. This sequence joins TRBV29-1 and TRBJ2-1, with TRBD2 identical over 13 bases. Trimming removed 7 bases from V and 9 bases from J; junction bases left unmatched: 24. The CDR3 has 19 amino acids. The V gene's germline CDR1 is SQVTM and CDR2 ANQGSEA. The CDR3 region has the DNA TGCAGCGCCCAACAGGGACCCGGGACTAGCGGGACCCTGAGGGGTGAGCAGTTCTTC. This encodes CSAQQGPGTSGTLRGEQFF.

In this sample, this clonotype turned up many times. The rearrangement links TRBV9 to TRBJ2-7; D is ambiguous. With 0 bases removed from V and 3 bases from J, the gap between germline ends came to 10 bases. This CDR3 spans 14 amino acids. Germline V gives CDR1 SGDLS, CDR2 YYNGEE. CDR3 DNA sequence: TGTGCCAGCAGCGTAGGCTGGGTAAGCTACGAGCAGTACTTC. This codes for CASSVGWVSYEQYF.

This clonotype has just a few counts. J is TRBJ2-6 and V is TRBV29-1; D unclear. CDR1 is SQVTM and CDR2 is ANQGSEA in the germline V gene. The CDR3 runs to 13 residues. V shed 4 bases and J shed 2 bases, with 6 bases lying between them. This chain's CDR3 is CSVVRAGANVLTF. The CDR3 nucleotides are TGCAGCGTTGTTCGGGCTGGGGCCAACGTCCTGACTTTC.

This clonotype has ten or more counts. The chain carries TRBV29-1 and TRBJ2-2; 8 positions match TRBD1. Looked up from germline, CDR1 is SQVTM and CDR2 is ANQGSEA. With 5 bases clipped from V and 6 bases from J, the junction kept 5 bases outside the gene matches. This CDR3 is built from 13 residues. CDR3 sequence (DNA): TGCAGCGTTATTGTCAGGGGGCCCGGGGAGCTGTTTTTT. Translated: CSVIVRGPGELFF.

This clonotype was detected ten times or more. The V call is TRBV24-1, the J call TRBJ2-1; a weak D match, TRBD2 (5 bases). This CDR3 has 12 residues. Germline CDR1 KGHDR, CDR2 SFDVKD. Trimming took off 9 bases at V and 7 bases at J, with 12 bases between the two ends. The CDR3 here is CATGGSGNEQFF. CDR3 nucleotides: TGTGCCACCGGTGGGTCGGGGAATGAGCAGTTCTTC.

This clonotype has only a few counts. The chain has TRBV20-1 and TRBJ2-3, with no clear D. V lost 0 bases and J 0 bases, leaving 10 bases between the germline ends. Germline-derived CDR1 and CDR2 are DFQATT and SNEGSKA (reference sequence). The CDR3 has 15 residues. CDR3 sequence: CSARDPLTSTDTQYF. The CDR3 DNA follows: TGCAGTGCTAGAGATCCGCTGACTAGCACAGATACGCAGTATTTT.

V and J are TRBV5-5 and TRBJ2-1; TRBD1 is a possible D gene (5 bases). Per germline, CDR1 SGHKS and CDR2 YYEKEE (reference sequence). With 0 bases removed from V and 5 bases from J, the gap between germline ends came to 9 bases. The CDR3 has 14 amino acids. For the CDR3, the DNA is TGTGCCAGCAGCTTGGGACAGAAACACAATGAGCAGTTCTTC. Translated: CASSLGQKHNEQFF.

With respect to this clonotype: This sequence may be a read error, since a much larger clone differs from it by one base. This chain joins TRBV7-2 and TRBJ2-2, with D perhaps given as TRBD1 or TRBD2 (5 bases each). The CDR3 contains 17 residues. Germline values: CDR1 SGHTA, CDR2 FQGNSA. Written as DNA, the CDR3 is TGTGCCAGCAGCTTAGTCGGTAGGCTGGAGGACACCGGGGAGCAGTTTTTT. It is translated as CASSLVGRLEDTGEQFF.

This clonotype was counted ten times or more. This rearrangement joins TRBV20-1 to TRBJ1-4; 8 bases are shared with TRBD1. Germline V CDR1 and CDR2: DFQATT, SNEGSKA (reference sequence). V shed 5 bases, J shed 9 bases, and the junction held 8 bases outside the gene matches. The CDR3 sequence is 13 residues long. The DNA for the CDR3 is TGCAGTGCTCCCTGGACAGGGAAGAAAAAACTGTTTTTT. Residues: CSAPWTGKKKLFF.

There are many counts of this clonotype. CDR3 in DNA: TGCAGTGCTACCACAGGGGTGAATGAGCAGTTCTTC. As protein: CSATTGVNEQFF. The chain has TRBV20-1 and TRBJ2-1; 7 bases are shared with TRBD1. V was clipped by 4 bases and J by 7 bases; unmatched bases: 4. Germline V lookup: CDR1 DFQATT, CDR2 SNEGSKA (reference sequence). This CDR3 has 12 residues.

The sample holds many counts of this clonotype. The V and J genes are TRBV6-5 and TRBJ1-3; 7 positions match TRBD1. V trimming: 6 bases; J trimming: 2 bases; junction bases outside the gene matches: 1. CDR3 length: 13 amino acids. Germline V gene data show CDR1 as MNHEY and CDR2 as SVGAGI. For the CDR3, the DNA is TGTGCCAGCAGGGGGACAGCTGGAAACACCATATATTTT. Its translation is CASRGTAGNTIYF.

By sample fraction, this clonotype is medium-sized (0.01 to 0.1%). The rearrangement links TRBV6-5 to TRBJ2-2; tentatively, D is TRBD1 (6 bases). Germline V gene sequence: CDR1 MNHEY, CDR2 SVGAGI. There are 15 residues in the CDR3. Trimming left V 2 bases short and J 6 bases short, with 13 bases between. For the CDR3, the DNA is TGTGCCAGCAGTTACGGACGCAGGGGATCCGGGGAGCTGTTTTTT. Its protein product is CASSYGRRGSGELFF.

This clonotype showed up just a few times. V and J are TRBV7-2 and TRBJ2-1; 9 nucleotides agree with TRBD2. In germline, CDR1 is SGHTA, CDR2 FQGNSA. CDR3 size: 15 residues. V lost 8 bases and J lost 7; bases outside the gene matches: 12. The CDR3 nucleotides read TGTGCCAGCGGGGGGGGTAGCGGGAGTGAAAATGAGCAGTTCTTC. Its protein product is CASGGGSGSENEQFF.

V usage is TRBV20-1 and J usage is TRBJ1-2; maybe TRBD1 (5 bases). CDR3 length: 14 residues. V dropped 3 bases and J dropped 5 bases, with 16 bases sitting between them. Germline CDR1 and CDR2: DFQATT and SNEGSKA (reference sequence). The CDR3 DNA reads as TGCAGTGCTAGTTCGGGGCAGGGTATTTATGGCTACACCTTC. Translation gives CSASSGQGIYGYTF.

This clonotype was observed many times. Here the CDR3 reads CASRTSGDQRHEQFF. In DNA form, the CDR3 reads TGTGCCAGCAGGACTAGCGGAGACCAGAGGCATGAGCAGTTCTTC. This chain links TRBV6-2 or TRBV6-3 with TRBJ2-1; 9 positions agree with TRBD2. The CDR3 is 15 residues long. Germline CDR1 and CDR2: MNHEY and SVGEGT. The V segment lost 6 bases and the J segment 8 bases; nucleotides outside the gene matches: 11.

Worth noting for this clonotype: A much bigger clone sits one base away, suggesting this may be a read error. The chain recombines TRBV2 with TRBJ2-2; a weak D match, TRBD1 (6 bases). The CDR3 is 14 amino acids. CDR1 is SNHLY and CDR2 is FYNNEI in the germline V gene. The CDR3 loop reads CASRGTTHTGEPFF. The CDR3 DNA follows: TGTGCCAGCAGGGGGACAACCCACACCGGGGAGCCGTTTTTT.

This clonotype appeared many times. V gene TRBV14 combines with J gene TRBJ2-7; D may be TRBD2 (5 bases). Germline V gives CDR1 SGHDN, CDR2 FVKESK. The CDR3 is made up of 13 amino acids. Trimming pared 11 bases from V and 2 bases from J, leaving 16 bases between. The CDR3 nucleotides are TGTGCCTCTCGGGGAGTGAGGACCTACGAGCAGTACTTC. This translates into CASRGVRTYEQYF.

The chain links TRBV30 to TRBJ2-7, with a tentative D call TRBD1 (5 bases). The CDR3 runs 13 residues. Per the germline V gene, CDR1 is GTSNPN and CDR2 is SVGIG (reference sequence). Trimming took off 3 bases at V and 6 bases at J, with 15 bases between the two ends. CDR3 protein: CAWSDRFSGEQYF. Here the CDR3 DNA reads TGTGCCTGGAGCGACAGATTCTCAGGCGAGCAGTACTTC.